This is a list of T cell receptor beta chains from one sample in a study of shared clonotypes between healthy human individuals. The table came from immunoSEQ multiplex PCR; TCRdb's copy has only in-frame clones and leaves some out. The sample lists approximately 840,000 clones, about 96% occurring once. The sample consisted of naive CD8+ T cells sorted from blood. The receptors derive from a man younger than 45 in good health. CDR3s include the opening cysteine and the closing phenylalanine or tryptophan. A D gene is named only where the DNA matches it firmly. Clone size is not always given. Where it is, it says once, few, many or a class for expanded clones.

size,V,J,D,DNA,CDR3
-,TRBV11-3,TRBJ2-1,-,TGTGCCAGCAGCCCGAGGGATGAGCAGTTCTTC,CASSPRDEQFF
once,TRBV29-1,TRBJ2-1,-,TGCAGCGTTGTGGGGGTCGAGCAGTTCTTC,CSVVGVEQFF
-,TRBV6-6,TRBJ2-3,TRBD1,TGTGCCAGCAGTCCAGACAGGGGAGATACGCAGTATTTT,CASSPDRGDTQYF
once,TRBV18,TRBJ2-7,-,TGTGCCAGCTCACCACCGACTGGGGGAAGCTCCTACGAGCAGTACTTC,CASSPPTGGSSYEQYF
-,TRBV7-9,TRBJ2-5,TRBD1,TGTGCCAGCAGCCCGAGACAGGGTGGTAAAGAGACCCAGTACTTC,CASSPRQGGKETQYF
-,TRBV7-9,TRBJ2-3,TRBD2,TGTGCCAGCAGGCTCCTGACTAGCGGGAGTACAGATACGCAGTATTTT,CASRLLTSGSTDTQYF
-,TRBV27,TRBJ2-1,-,TGTGCCAGCAGTACCCGGACCAACTCGGAGCAGTTCTTC,CASSTRTNSEQFF
-,TRBV7-8,TRBJ2-2,-,TGTGCCAGCAGCCGTAACACCGGGGAGCTGTTTTTT,CASSRNTGELFF
-,TRBV5-4,TRBJ2-1,TRBD2,TGTGCCAGCAGCTTGACTAGCGGGGTTTGGAATGAGCAGTTCTTC,CASSLTSGVWNEQFF
-,TRBV5-4,TRBJ2-7,-,TGTGCCAGCAGCTTGGGGCAGGTCCTGTCTGAGCAGTACTTC,CASSLGQVLSEQYF
-,TRBV11-2,TRBJ1-2,TRBD1,TGTGCCAGCAGCTTAGGAAGACAGGGATTATATGGCTACACCTTC,CASSLGRQGLYGYTF
-,TRBV5-1,TRBJ2-1,-,TGCGCCAGCAGCTTAGGCGGGACCTATGAGCAGTTCTTC,CASSLGGTYEQFF
-,TRBV27,TRBJ1-1,TRBD1,TGTGCCAGCAGGGGACAGGACGGGATGAACACTGAAGCTTTCTTT,CASRGQDGMNTEAFF
-,TRBV27,TRBJ1-5,TRBD1,TGTGCCAGCAGTTTAACGACAGGGCTTCAGCCCCAGCATTTT,CASSLTTGLQPQHF
-,TRBV6-6,TRBJ2-1,-,TGTGCCAGCAGTTACGGCGGCCCCCCCGTCGATGAGCAGTTCTTC,CASSYGGPPVDEQFF
-,TRBV29-1,TRBJ2-7,-,TGCAGCGTTGAAGATGATGGTCAGACAGGTATCTACGAGCAGTACTTC,CSVEDDGQTGIYEQYF
-,TRBV4-1,TRBJ2-7,-,TGCGCCAGCAGCCTGGGGCGGGGCATGTACGAGCAGTACTTC,CASSLGRGMYEQYF